This TCR beta chain was identified in a study of T cell responses to AZD1222 COVID-19 vaccine. Only in-frame clones appear in the TCRdb table, and some are missing; sequencing was by immunoSEQ multiplex PCR. The sample has some 190,000 clones; about 95% are singletons. This TCR came from an adult who received the MenACWY meningococcal vaccine as a control. This sample comprised peripheral blood, obtained 28 days after the second dose of the MenACWY control vaccine.

The CDR3 region has the DNA TGTGCCACCAGCAGAGAGATGGTATCATACTACGAGCAGTACTTC. Protein sequence: CATSREMVSYYEQYF. The chain couples TRBV15 to TRBJ2-7; D gene uncertain. Germline V CDR1 and CDR2: LNHNV, YYDKDF (reference sequence). The CDR3 length is 15 residues. V was cut by 0 bases and J by 3 bases, with 12 bases left in between.